The 28 T cell receptor beta chains in this list originate from one sample, sequenced in a study of T-cell memory formation after mild COVID-19. TCRdb reprocessed the 5' RACE reads via MiXCR and lists one record per CDR3 protein. The repertoire consists of some 310,000 distinct CDR3 sequences, with 20% to 25% occurring once and the leading ten covering 21%. The specimen was PBMCs or a T cell subset sorted from them (not recorded which). The receptors shown here come from a man younger than 35 who had mild COVID-19 (a few samples of this study predate the infection). Cell type and time point are not known.

In its sample, this clonotype was seen a few times. This rearrangement joins TRBV5-1 to TRBJ2-1, with D possibly TRBD2 on 7 matching bases. Germline V gene lookup returns CDR1 SGHRS and CDR2 YFSETQ. V was cut by 7 bases and J by 2 bases, with 13 bases left in between. CDR3 length: 14 amino acids. CDR3 DNA sequence: TGCGCCAGCTCTGGGGGGGGCGCCTACAATGAGCAGTTCTTC. Protein sequence: CASSGGGAYNEQFF.

This clonotype came up a few times. The gene calls are TRBV3-1 and TRBJ2-7; a possible D gene is TRBD1 (5 bases). The CDR3 runs to 14 residues. Looked up from germline, CDR1 is LGHDT and CDR2 is YNNKEL (reference sequence). The V and J ends lost 5 bases and 3 bases respectively, with 14 bases between them. The CDR3 coding sequence is TGTGCCAGCAGCACTACAGGAAACGACTACGAGCAGTACTTC. Its protein product is CASSTTGNDYEQYF.

This clonotype appeared a few times. This sequence joins TRBV5-1 and TRBJ2-5; D call uncertain. Germline CDR1 and CDR2: SGHRS and YFSETQ. The CDR3 runs to 13 residues. The V end was cut by 2 bases, the J end by 2 bases, with 7 bases between. In DNA form, the CDR3 reads TGCGCCAGCAGCTTTAGGGCTCAAGAGACCCAGTACTTC. Translating gives CASSFRAQETQYF.

There are a few counts of this clonotype. The rearrangement joins TRBV28 to TRBJ2-5; no clear D. This CDR3 comprises 15 residues. With 5 bases removed from V and 1 base from J, the gap between germline ends came to 14 bases. Germline assignment: CDR1 MDHEN and CDR2 SYDVKM. The CDR3 DNA is TGTGCCAGCAGTCCTCCGGGTTCCTTCCAAGAGACCCAGTACTTC. It yields the protein CASSPPGSFQETQYF.

The rearrangement joins TRBV10-2 to TRBJ2-3; D remains ambiguous. V was trimmed by 7 bases and J by 3 bases, leaving 11 bases between them. Germline V gene lookup returns CDR1 WSHSY and CDR2 SAAADI. The CDR3 is 13 residues long. The CDR3 DNA reads as TGCGCCAGCAAGTCTAGTGCAACAGATACGCAGTATTTT. Translating it yields CASKSSATDTQYF.

The CDR3 here is CASSFGTGMSYGYTF. The CDR3 DNA follows: TGTGCCAGCAGCTTCGGGACAGGGATGTCATATGGCTACACCTTC. The chain couples TRBV7-2 to TRBJ1-2; 9 bases are a match to TRBD1. CDR3 length equals 15 residues. The V segment lost 3 bases and the J segment 5 bases; nucleotides outside the gene matches: 7. Per germline, CDR1 SGHTA and CDR2 FQGNSA.

This clonotype was counted ten times or more. The rearrangement links TRBV11-2 to TRBJ2-5, with unresolved D. The CDR3 has 13 amino acids. The V end was cut by 5 bases, the J end by 4 bases, with 11 bases between. From germline, CDR1 is SGHAT and CDR2 FQNNGV. CDR3 loop: CASSPNQLETQYF. The CDR3 DNA reads as TGTGCCAGCAGCCCAAACCAACTAGAGACCCAGTACTTC.

The chain links TRBV6-5 to TRBJ1-6; D not certain. The V end lost 2 bases, the J end lost 7 bases, and 3 bases lay between the germline ends. The CDR3 loop spans 12 amino acids. Germline assignment: CDR1 MNHEY and CDR2 SVGAGI. CDR3 amino acids: CASSYRNSPLHF. CDR3 DNA sequence: TGTGCCAGCAGTTACAGGAATTCACCCCTCCACTTT.

The chain's CDR3 is CASSQNSGGADTQYF. The DNA for the CDR3 is TGCGCCAGCAGCCAAAATAGCGGGGGGGCGGATACGCAGTATTTT. The chain joins TRBV5-1 to TRBJ2-3; 11 bases match TRBD2. The CDR3 totals 15 residues. Unmatched junction bases numbered 7, after V lost 4 bases and J lost 6 bases. Germline CDR1 SGHRS, CDR2 YFSETQ.

This clonotype showed up just a few times. V usage is TRBV20-1 and J usage is TRBJ1-6; 7 bases align to TRBD1. The CDR3 extends over 16 amino acids. The J segment lost 15 bases and the V segment lost 0 bases, leaving 17 bases of the junction unmatched. CDR1 and CDR2 (germline): DFQATT, SNEGSKA (reference sequence). The CDR3 protein is CSARDRRRGFASLLHF. The CDR3 DNA sequence: TGCAGTGCTAGAGATCGTCGCAGGGGGTTCGCTTCCCTCCTCCACTTT.

This clonotype was counted between two and nine times. V and J are TRBV7-2 and TRBJ1-1; TRBD1 is a possible D gene (5 bases). The CDR3 has 14 residues. Germline CDR1 and CDR2: SGHTA and FQGNSA. Trimming left V 0 bases short and J 5 bases short, with 10 bases between. CDR3 nucleotides: TGTGCCAGCAGCTTAGCGCAGAGGGGAACTGAAGCTTTCTTT. Translation gives CASSLAQRGTEAFF.

The rearrangement links TRBV6-5 to TRBJ1-1; a possible D gene is TRBD1 (6 bases). V gave up 2 bases and J gave up 1 base, with 11 bases separating them. Germline V gene lookup returns CDR1 MNHEY and CDR2 SVGAGI. CDR3 length: 15 residues. CDR3 in DNA: TGTGCCAGCAGTTACGCATTCAGGGGGAACACTGAAGCTTTCTTT. Translated, it gives CASSYAFRGNTEAFF.

This clonotype was seen a handful of times. V usage is TRBV7-3 and J usage is TRBJ2-3, with 9 bases lining up with TRBD1. V was clipped by 6 bases and J by 6 bases; unmatched bases: 10. The CDR3 length is 15 residues. Germline lookup yields CDR1 SGHTA and CDR2 FQGTGA. The CDR3 sequence is CASSLQGAVVDTQYF. CDR3 DNA sequence: TGTGCCAGCAGTTTACAGGGGGCTGTTGTGGATACGCAGTATTTT.

This clonotype showed up many times. This sequence joins TRBV4-2 and TRBJ2-3, with D unclear. Germline assignment: CDR1 LGHNA and CDR2 YNFKEQ. V gave up 0 bases and J gave up 1 base, with 11 bases separating them. The CDR3 consists of 16 residues. CDR3 in DNA: TGTGCCAGCAGCCAAGATTTAGGGTTCCGCACAGATACGCAGTATTTT. Its translation is CASSQDLGFRTDTQYF.

The CDR3 DNA reads as TGTGCCAGCAGTTTTGGTGAACTACGAAGCAGGACTGAAGCTTTCTTT. Amino acid sequence: CASSFGELRSRTEAFF. This chain joins TRBV12-3 or TRBV12-4 and TRBJ1-1; D gene uncertain. V was shortened by 3 bases and J by 5 bases, with 19 bases between the two germline ends. The CDR3 spans 16 residues.

This chain uses TRBV7-8 with TRBJ2-7, with no clear D. Germline V lookup: CDR1 SGHVS, CDR2 FQNEAQ. This CDR3 comprises 19 residues. V was clipped by 5 bases and J by 3 bases, with 29 bases between them. In nucleotides, the CDR3 is TGTGCCAGCAGCACCATCCTGGATCGGGCCGCCGACCCAGACTACGAGCAGTACTTC. This sequence encodes CASSTILDRAADPDYEQYF.

The chain employs TRBV28 and TRBJ1-2; 8 bases agree with TRBD1. The V gene end was trimmed by 8 bases and the J gene end by 5 bases; junction bases not matched to a gene: 10. Germline V gene data show CDR1 as MDHEN and CDR2 as SYDVKM. The CDR3 covers 14 residues. The chain's CDR3 is CASLTGGHGYGYTF. The CDR3, as DNA: TGTGCCAGCCTAACAGGGGGGCACGGGTATGGCTACACCTTC.

This clonotype has more than one count but fewer than ten. The chain carries TRBV28 and TRBJ2-3, with TRBD1 matching over 12 bases. Trimming took 8 bases from V and 6 from J; bases not matched to a gene: 9. Germline V gene lookup returns CDR1 MDHEN and CDR2 SYDVKM. The CDR3 is 15 residues long. CDR3 residues: CASFSGTGGRDTQYF. The DNA of the CDR3 is TGTGCCAGCTTTTCCGGGACAGGGGGCAGGGATACGCAGTATTTT.

Only a few counts were recorded for this clonotype. This rearrangement joins TRBV6-2 or TRBV6-3 to TRBJ2-1, with 7 bases lining up with TRBD2. J lost 14 bases, V lost 0 bases, and 7 bases had no gene match. The CDR3 consists of 13 residues. Germline-derived CDR1 and CDR2 are MNHEY and SVGEGT. The CDR3 is CASSYSLGREEFF. The CDR3 DNA reads TGTGCCAGCAGTTACTCGTTGGGGAGGGAGGAGTTCTTC.

This clonotype has more than one count but fewer than ten. CDR3 sequence (DNA): TGTGCCAGCAGTTTTACTGGGGCCTATGGCTACACCTTC. Its translation: CASSFTGAYGYTF. This rearrangement joins TRBV12-3 or TRBV12-4 to TRBJ1-2; maybe TRBD1 (5 bases). The length of the CDR3 is 13 residues. V was trimmed by 3 bases and J by 4 bases, leaving 9 bases between them.

This clonotype has a handful of counts. The V and J genes are TRBV15 and TRBJ1-3; no clear D gene. Germline V gene lookup returns CDR1 LNHNV and CDR2 YYDKDF (reference sequence). V was cut by 8 bases and J by 0 bases, with 8 bases left in between. The CDR3 has 13 residues. CDR3 in DNA: TGTGCCACCGCAGGCAGCTCTGGAAACACCATATATTTT. Protein product: CATAGSSGNTIYF.

V gene TRBV7-6 combines with J gene TRBJ1-5; D not resolved. CDR3 size: 14 residues. Germline assignment: CDR1 SGHVS and CDR2 FNYEAQ. With 1 base removed from V and 3 bases from J, the gap between germline ends came to 7 bases. Written as DNA, the CDR3 is TGTGCCAGCAGCTTAGGTCCGATCAATCAGCCCCAGCATTTT. Translated, it gives CASSLGPINQPQHF.

This sequence joins TRBV27 and TRBJ2-7; maybe TRBD1 (6 bases). Germline assignment: CDR1 MNHEY and CDR2 SMNVEV (reference sequence). V was trimmed by 2 bases and J by 3 bases, leaving 20 bases between them. The CDR3 is made up of 17 amino acids. CDR3 bases: TGTGCCAGCAGTTTAGTGGCCCCCAGGGGTATGGGCTACGAGCAGTACTTC. Its translation is CASSLVAPRGMGYEQYF.

CDR3 in DNA: TGTGCCAGCTACGAGACAGACGCTAGTGGCTACACCTTC. Its protein is CASYETDASGYTF. V and J are TRBV6-5 and TRBJ1-2; perhaps TRBD1 as D (5 bases). The V and J ends lost 8 bases and 7 bases respectively, with 17 bases between them. Germline lookup yields CDR1 MNHEY and CDR2 SVGAGI. The CDR3 is 13 amino acids.

This clonotype was observed a handful of times. The chain joins TRBV18 to TRBJ2-7, with no clear D. Germline V CDR1 and CDR2: KGHSH, LQKENI. The CDR3 is 14 residues long. The germline V and J ends were trimmed by 1 base and 2 bases, with 9 bases remaining between them. CDR3 bases: TGTGCCAGCTCACCACGGCAGGATACCTACGAGCAGTACTTC. Translating gives CASSPRQDTYEQYF. Looking up the rest from reference TRBV18 and TRBJ2-7 gives the full variable domain: NAGVMQNPRHLVRRRGQEARLRCSPMKGHSHVYWYRQLPEEGLKFMVYLQKENIIDESGMPKERFSAEFPKEGPSILRIQQVVRGDSAAYFCASSPRQDTYEQYFGPGTRLTVT.

The genes are TRBV12-3 or TRBV12-4 and TRBJ1-1; D is unresolved. V was pared by 1 base and J by 4 bases, with 10 bases between. This CDR3 has 14 amino acids. The CDR3 nucleotides read TGTGCCAGCAGTTTAGAGTCCTTTGCCACTGAAGCTTTCTTT. It codes for CASSLESFATEAFF.

The sample holds a few counts of this clonotype. The chain joins TRBV5-1 to TRBJ1-2; D remains ambiguous. Looked up from germline, CDR1 is SGHRS and CDR2 is YFSETQ. V shed 4 bases and J shed 3 bases, with 13 bases lying between them. The length of the CDR3 is 14 residues. The CDR3 sequence is CASSPNMGYYGYTF. The DNA for the CDR3 is TGCGCCAGCAGCCCAAATATGGGGTACTATGGCTACACCTTC.

This clonotype was observed a handful of times. V is TRBV5-1 and J is TRBJ2-2; TRBD1 is a possible D gene (7 bases). Trimming removed 6 bases at V and 4 bases at J, with 13 bases between. The germline gives CDR1 SGHRS, CDR2 YFSETQ. This CDR3 region has 14 residues. The CDR3 DNA sequence: TGCGCCAGCAAGGAGGGGGCGGCCACCGGGGAGCTGTTTTTT. It specifies CASKEGAATGELFF.